A single sample is the source of the 31 T cell receptor beta chains below, sequenced in a study of shared clonotypes between healthy human individuals (dated by TCRdb to about 2020). Libraries were constructed by the immunoSEQ multiplex PCR assay. Imported from immuneACCESS, the table was reduced by TCRdb to in-frame sequences with V and J called. These copies leave out some clones; in studies compared against another copy, an unresolved V gene accounts for under half, and the cause of the remainder is not known. This sample is represented by around 1.4 million clones; approximately 98.5% of them were singletons. The ten largest account for around 0.33% of the sample. Sequenced sample: naive CD4+ T cells sorted from blood. The sample's cell subset or site label is to be understood as: CD45RA+ positively selected. Source of these receptors: a man aged 25 to 40 in good health.

This clone appeared once. The gene calls are TRBV5-1 and TRBJ2-5; possible D gene TRBD2, 5 bases. V gave up 3 bases and J gave up 2 bases, with 14 bases separating them. The CDR3 is 15 amino acids. Germline values: CDR1 SGHRS, CDR2 YFSETQ. The CDR3 loop reads CASSSSPTMQETQYF. The CDR3 DNA is TGCGCCAGCAGCTCTTCTCCGACTATGCAAGAGACCCAGTACTTC.

The chain uses TRBV10-2 and TRBJ2-4; a weak D match, TRBD1 (6 bases). CDR1 and CDR2 (germline): WSHSY, SAAADI. This CDR3 is 13 amino acids long. V was shortened by 4 bases and J by 8 bases, with 12 bases between the two germline ends. CDR3 bases: TGCGCCAGCAGTGGCCAGGGGAGAGACATTCAGTACTTC. Its translation is CASSGQGRDIQYF.

In regard to this clone: Other nucleotide sequences in the sample specify the same CDR3. The DNA of the CDR3 is TGTGCCAGCAGTTGGCAGGGATCAGATACGCAGTATTTT. It yields the protein CASSWQGSDTQYF. The rearrangement links TRBV6-5 to TRBJ2-3, with D maybe TRBD1 (5 bases). Germline CDR1 reads MNHEY; CDR2 reads SVGAGI. The CDR3 has 13 residues. Trimming stripped 4 bases from V and 4 bases from J, with 9 bases between.

The V gene is TRBV7-3, the J gene TRBJ1-1; possibly TRBD1 for D (5 bases). Trimming shortened V by 4 bases and J by 4 bases, and 13 bases separated the two germline ends. Germline CDR1 reads SGHTA; CDR2 reads FQGTGA. This CDR3 comprises 14 residues. In DNA form, the CDR3 reads TGTGCCAGCAGCTCCCAGGGTAGTAGCACTGAAGCTTTCTTT. It is translated as CASSSQGSSTEAFF.

The CDR3 DNA sequence: TGTGCCAGCAGCTGGGACAGAAACACTGAAGCTTTCTTT. Its translation is CASSWDRNTEAFF. The chain combines TRBV5-5 with TRBJ1-1; 7 positions match TRBD1. V lost 3 bases, J lost 2 bases, and 1 base stayed unmatched. CDR1 and CDR2 (germline): SGHKS, YYEKEE (reference sequence). The CDR3 totals 13 residues.

Comments on this clone: Other DNA sequences within the sample encode an identical CDR3. The DNA of the CDR3 is TGTGCCAGCAGTTTCCAGGGGCAAGAGACCCAGTACTTC. This codes for CASSFQGQETQYF. This chain connects TRBV28 to TRBJ2-5, with D possibly being TRBD1 (6 bases). The V end lost 3 bases, the J end lost 2 bases, and 7 bases lay between the germline ends. Germline V CDR1 and CDR2: MDHEN, SYDVKM. The CDR3 is 13 residues long.

The chain has TRBV2 and TRBJ2-1; 14 bases fit TRBD2. V lost 6 bases to trimming and J lost 2 bases; unmatched junction nucleotides: 6. There are 17 residues in the CDR3. Germline V gene data show CDR1 as SNHLY and CDR2 as FYNNEI. The CDR3 sequence is CASRTGTSGSAYNEQFF. As DNA, the CDR3 is TGTGCCAGCAGGACCGGGACTAGCGGGAGTGCCTACAATGAGCAGTTCTTC.

V and J are TRBV14 and TRBJ2-1; no definite D call. Germline-derived CDR1 and CDR2 are SGHDN and FVKESK. With 1 base removed from V and 0 bases from J, the gap between germline ends came to 10 bases. This CDR3 contains 16 residues. The CDR3 nucleotides read TGTGCCAGCAGCCAAGTGATGCTGAGCTCCTACAATGAGCAGTTCTTC. As protein: CASSQVMLSSYNEQFF. Variable domain in full (rest from reference TRBV14 and TRBJ2-1): EAGVTQFPSHSVIEKGQTVTLRCDPISGHDNLYWYRRVMGKEIKFLLHFVKESKQDESGMPNNRFLAERTGGTYSTLKVQPAELEDSGVYFCASSQVMLSSYNEQFFGPGTRLTVL.

The CDR3 coding sequence is TGTGCCAGCAGCTTGGTAAGGACAGGGACCTCGAACACTGAAGCTTTCTTT. Translating gives CASSLVRTGTSNTEAFF. The J gene is TRBJ1-1, the V gene TRBV5-5; 8 bases match TRBD1. V lost 0 bases to trimming and J lost 1 base; unmatched junction nucleotides: 8. The CDR3 runs 17 residues. CDR1 and CDR2 from the germline V gene are SGHKS and YYEKEE (reference sequence).

The chain is built from TRBV7-9 and TRBJ2-3, with TRBD1 identical over 8 bases. Germline assignment: CDR1 SEHNR and CDR2 FQNEAQ (reference sequence). The J segment lost 1 base and the V segment lost 6 bases, leaving 3 bases of the junction unmatched. This CDR3 region has 14 residues. The CDR3 DNA sequence: TGTGCCAGCAGGTCGACAGGGGGCACAGATACGCAGTATTTT. Its translation: CASRSTGGTDTQYF.

The chain employs TRBV19 and TRBJ1-5; D is ambiguous. The CDR3 totals 14 residues. Germline V gene lookup returns CDR1 LNHDA and CDR2 SQIVND (reference sequence). Trimming took 5 bases from V and 0 from J, leaving 8 bases between them. In DNA, the CDR3 is TGTGCCAGTAGTGCCACGGTTAGCAATCAGCCCCAGCATTTT. Its protein product is CASSATVSNQPQHF.

CDR3 bases: TGTGCCAGCAGTGTGACAGGGGGAGACTATGGCTACACCTTC. Translating gives CASSVTGGDYGYTF. This chain connects TRBV6-1 to TRBJ1-2, with 9 bases matching TRBD1. V shed 4 bases and J 3 bases; nucleotides not matched to a gene: 3. The CDR3 totals 14 residues. In germline, CDR1 is MNHNS, CDR2 SASEGT.

This chain links TRBV28 with TRBJ2-7; possibly TRBD1 or TRBD2 for D (6 bases each). V lost 1 base, J lost 2 bases, and 12 bases lay in between. Germline-derived CDR1 and CDR2 are MDHEN and SYDVKM. The length of the CDR3 is 15 residues. This CDR3 is CASSLYYREAYEQYF. The CDR3 bases are TGTGCCAGCAGTTTATATTACAGGGAGGCCTACGAGCAGTACTTC.

The rearrangement uses TRBV11-2 and TRBJ2-1; no clear D. The CDR3 is 17 residues long. Trimming pared 4 bases from V and 2 bases from J, leaving 18 bases between. CDR1 SGHAT and CDR2 FQNNGV come from the germline V gene. The CDR3, as DNA: TGTGCCAGCAGCTCCGGTTCGTTGTGGGCCGCCTACAATGAGCAGTTCTTC. This sequence encodes CASSSGSLWAAYNEQFF.

The V and J genes are TRBV7-2 and TRBJ2-7, with 11 bases lining up with TRBD1. The V gene end was trimmed by 7 bases and the J gene end by 6 bases; junction bases not matched to a gene: 8. CDR3 size: 14 residues. Germline CDR1 reads SGHTA; CDR2 reads FQGNSA. CDR3: CASTLSGTGGEQYF. The CDR3 region has the DNA TGTGCCAGCACCCTTTCCGGGACAGGGGGCGAGCAGTACTTC.

The J gene is TRBJ2-1, the V gene TRBV9; D gene ambiguous. Germline V lookup: CDR1 SGDLS, CDR2 YYNGEE. Trimming removed 0 bases from V and 2 bases from J, with 12 bases in between. This CDR3 is built from 16 residues. CDR3 residues: CASSVAWRTAYNEQFF. The CDR3 nucleotides read TGTGCCAGCAGCGTAGCTTGGCGAACCGCCTACAATGAGCAGTTCTTC.

Concerning this clone itself: The same CDR3 also results from other DNA sequences found in this sample. This chain links TRBV15 with TRBJ2-7, with D hard to call. The germline CDR1 and CDR2 sequences are LNHNV and YYDKDF (reference sequence). Trimming removed 0 bases from V and 2 bases from J, with 5 bases in between. The CDR3 loop spans 13 amino acids. The CDR3 bases are TGTGCCACCAGCAGAGAAAGGGCCTACGAGCAGTACTTC. Translating it yields CATSRERAYEQYF.

The gene calls are TRBV27 and TRBJ2-2; D might be TRBD2 (5 bases). Germline values: CDR1 MNHEY, CDR2 SMNVEV (reference sequence). Trimming removed 5 bases from V and 6 bases from J, with 13 bases in between. CDR3 length: 14 amino acids. The DNA of the CDR3 is TGTGCCAGCAGTCCAGGACTGGCTCCCGGGGAGCTGTTTTTT. Translated, it gives CASSPGLAPGELFF.

This chain links TRBV7-2 with TRBJ2-5; the D call may be TRBD1 or TRBD2 (6 bases each). This CDR3 spans 16 amino acids. V shed 0 bases and J shed 6 bases, with 17 bases lying between them. Per germline, CDR1 SGHTA and CDR2 FQGNSA. The DNA of the CDR3 is TGTGCCAGCAGCTTAGCGAGTTTGGGGGGCGCGAAGACCCAGTACTTC. Its protein is CASSLASLGGAKTQYF.

The gene calls are TRBV6-1 and TRBJ1-1; TRBD1 agrees at 11 bases. CDR1 MNHNS and CDR2 SASEGT come from the germline V gene. The CDR3 runs to 17 residues. The ends lost 4 bases at V and 5 bases at J; junction bases unmatched: 12. This CDR3 reads CASSAFLPGTGGTEAFF. CDR3 in DNA: TGTGCCAGCAGTGCCTTTCTACCCGGGACAGGGGGAACTGAAGCTTTCTTT.

A word on this clone: The junction and the germline gene differ at one end; a read error may be behind it. The V and J genes are TRBV14 and TRBJ2-5; D not certain. Looked up from germline, CDR1 is SGHDN and CDR2 is FVKESK. The CDR3 runs to 14 residues. CDR3 nucleotides: TGTGCCAGCAGCCAACAACTAAACCACGAGACCCAGTACTTC. This codes for CASSQQLNHETQYF.

This clone was recorded only once. The chain combines TRBV9 with TRBJ2-2; 7 bases are a match to TRBD1. The CDR3 spans 16 residues. Germline values: CDR1 SGDLS, CDR2 YYNGEE. The ends lost 2 bases at V and 1 base at J; junction bases unmatched: 5. CDR3 in DNA: TGTGCCAGCAGCGTTTGGAACAGGGGGAACACCGGGGAGCTGTTTTTT. It encodes CASSVWNRGNTGELFF. The whole variable domain, filled in from reference TRBV9 and TRBJ2-2, reads DSGVTQTPKHLITATGQRVTLRCSPRSGDLSVYWYQQSLDQGLQFLIQYYNGEERAKGNILERFSAQQFPDLHSELNLSSLELGDSALYFCASSVWNRGNTGELFFGEGSRLTVL.

This clone was observed a handful of times. The chain has TRBV9 and TRBJ2-3; D gene unclear. The CDR3 length is 14 residues. From germline, CDR1 is SGDLS and CDR2 YYNGEE. Trimming shortened V by 0 bases and J by 3 bases, and 8 bases separated the two germline ends. This chain's CDR3 is CASSVGVATDTQYF. The DNA of the CDR3 is TGTGCCAGCAGCGTAGGAGTGGCAACAGATACGCAGTATTTT.

The rearrangement links TRBV2 to TRBJ2-5; 9 nucleotides align to TRBD1. Germline V gene data show CDR1 as SNHLY and CDR2 as FYNNEI. The CDR3 consists of 14 residues. V lost 7 bases, J lost 2 bases, and 5 bases stayed unmatched. CDR3 DNA: TGTGCCAGCATCCTGGACAGGGGACAAGAGACCCAGTACTTC. This gives the protein CASILDRGQETQYF. The full variable domain, completed using reference TRBV2 and TRBJ2-5, is EPEVTQTPSHQVTQMGQEVILRCVPISNHLYFYWYRQILGQKVEFLVSFYNNEISEKSEIFDDQFSVERPDGSNFTLKIRSTKLEDSAMYFCASILDRGQETQYFGPGTRLLVL.

This chain connects TRBV12-5 to TRBJ1-4; D not certain. Germline V gene sequence: CDR1 LGHNT, CDR2 FRNRAP. With 1 base removed from V and 3 bases from J, the gap between germline ends came to 12 bases. This CDR3 is built from 16 residues. The CDR3 loop is CASGLEWFSANEKLFF. In nucleotides, the CDR3 is TGTGCTAGTGGTTTGGAGTGGTTTTCGGCTAATGAAAAACTGTTTTTT.

This rearrangement joins TRBV9 to TRBJ2-6; unclear D gene. This CDR3 has 15 amino acids. The germline V gene encodes CDR1 SGDLS and CDR2 YYNGEE. With 4 bases removed from V and 1 base from J, the gap between germline ends came to 9 bases. CDR3 in amino acids: CASSLIGSGANVLTF. DNA for the CDR3: TGTGCCAGCAGCCTCATAGGGTCTGGGGCCAACGTCCTGACTTTC.

The chain combines TRBV5-4 with TRBJ2-1; TRBD2 matches 10 bases. The CDR3 has 15 amino acids. From germline, CDR1 is SGHNT and CDR2 YYREEE (reference sequence). Trimming took 2 bases from V and 7 from J; bases not matched to a gene: 6. CDR3 loop: CASSLYSGRLNEQFF. CDR3 in DNA: TGTGCCAGCAGCTTATATAGCGGGAGGCTAAATGAGCAGTTCTTC.

The chain combines TRBV4-3 with TRBJ2-2, with 7 bases that match TRBD1. The germline V gene encodes CDR1 LGHNA and CDR2 YSLEER. V lost 4 bases to trimming and J lost 3 bases; unmatched junction nucleotides: 8. The CDR3 covers 16 residues. This CDR3 is CASSRRDSSHTGELFF. In DNA, the CDR3 is TGCGCCAGCAGCCGCCGGGACAGTTCCCACACCGGGGAGCTGTTTTTT.

The chain carries TRBV30 and TRBJ2-1, with TRBD1 as a possible D gene (6 bases). V lost 3 bases and J 7 bases, leaving 13 bases between the germline ends. This CDR3 has 13 amino acids. Germline V lookup: CDR1 GTSNPN, CDR2 SVGIG (reference sequence). CDR3 region: CAWSPSRGNEQFF. The CDR3 DNA is TGTGCCTGGAGCCCCTCCAGGGGTAATGAGCAGTTCTTC.

The chain links TRBV5-4 to TRBJ2-2; D gene uncertain. The CDR3 is made up of 13 amino acids. Trimming removed 4 bases at V and 3 bases at J, with 7 bases between. Germline V gives CDR1 SGHNT, CDR2 YYREEE (reference sequence). CDR3 nucleotide sequence: TGTGCCAGCAGCGTTAGAGACACCGGGGAGCTGTTTTTT. Protein: CASSVRDTGELFF. Variable domain in full (rest from reference TRBV5-4 and TRBJ2-2): ETGVTQSPTHLIKTRGQQVTLRCSSQSGHNTVSWYQQALGQGPQFIFQYYREEENGRGNFPPRFSGLQFPNYSSELNVNALELDDSALYLCASSVRDTGELFFGEGSRLTVL.

V gene TRBV14 combines with J gene TRBJ1-1; D unclear. This CDR3 is built from 14 residues. With 1 base removed from V and 5 bases from J, the gap between germline ends came to 11 bases. Germline lookup yields CDR1 SGHDN and CDR2 FVKESK. CDR3 sequence (DNA): TGTGCCAGCAGCCAAGTATTACTTGGGACTGAAGCTTTCTTT. Translated: CASSQVLLGTEAFF.